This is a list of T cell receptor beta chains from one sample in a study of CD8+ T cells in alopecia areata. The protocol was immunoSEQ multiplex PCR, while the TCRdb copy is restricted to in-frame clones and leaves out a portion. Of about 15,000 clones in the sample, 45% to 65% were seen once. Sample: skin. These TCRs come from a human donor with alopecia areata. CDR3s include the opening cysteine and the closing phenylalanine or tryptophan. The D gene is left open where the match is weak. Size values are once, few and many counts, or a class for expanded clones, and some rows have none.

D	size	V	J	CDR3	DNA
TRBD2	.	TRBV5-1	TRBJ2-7	CASSLALVAGYEQYF	TGCGCCAGCAGCTTGGCCCTAGTAGCGGGGTACGAGCAGTACTTC
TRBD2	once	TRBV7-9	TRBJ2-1	CASSGLAGYNEQFF	TGTGCCAGCAGCGGATTAGCGGGATACAATGAGCAGTTCTTC
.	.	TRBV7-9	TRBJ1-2	CASSLVQDYGYTF	TGTGCCAGCAGCTTAGTTCAGGACTATGGCTACACCTTC
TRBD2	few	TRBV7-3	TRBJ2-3	CASSLGSSGRQGDTQYF	TGTGCCAGCAGCTTAGGTTCTAGCGGCAGACAAGGAGATACGCAGTATTTT
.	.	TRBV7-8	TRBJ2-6	CASSLDSTGAGANVLTF	TGTGCCAGCAGCTTAGACTCAACGGGGGCTGGGGCCAACGTCCTGACTTTC
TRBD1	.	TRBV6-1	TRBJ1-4	CASRGRQGAREKLFF	TGTGCCAGCAGGGGAAGACAGGGGGCGCGAGAAAAACTGTTTTTT
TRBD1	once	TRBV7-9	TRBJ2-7	CASSFRQGYEQYF	TGTGCCAGCAGTTTTAGACAGGGCTACGAGCAGTACTTC
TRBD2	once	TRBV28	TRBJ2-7	CASSLVGAGNFLGSYEQYF	TGTGCCAGCAGTTTAGTCGGAGCGGGAAACTTCCTGGGATCCTACGAGCAGTACTTC
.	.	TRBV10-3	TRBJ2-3	CAISGGTTSTDTQYF	TGTGCCATCAGTGGCGGGACCACCAGCACAGATACGCAGTATTTT
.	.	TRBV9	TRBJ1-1	CASSPWTATEAFF	TGTGCCAGCAGCCCTTGGACAGCCACTGAAGCTTTCTTT
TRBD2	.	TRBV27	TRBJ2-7	CASSISGLAGPLRGYEQYF	TGTGCCAGCAGTATATCGGGACTAGCGGGACCACTTCGGGGGTACGAGCAGTACTTC
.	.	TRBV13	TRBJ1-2	CASSRRTDNYGYTF	TGTGCCAGCAGCAGACGGACAGATAACTATGGCTACACCTTC
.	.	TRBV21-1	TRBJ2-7	CASSKVPTTYEQYF	TGTGCCAGCAGCAAAGTCCCGACGACCTACGAGCAGTACTTC
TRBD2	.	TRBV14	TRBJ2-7	CASSQDRRTSGREEQYF	TGTGCCAGCAGCCAAGATCGTAGGACTAGCGGGAGAGAAGAGCAGTACTTC
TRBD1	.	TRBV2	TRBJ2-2	CTSRDRGRGTGELFF	TGTACCAGCAGAGACAGGGGCCGGGGCACCGGGGAGCTGTTTTTT
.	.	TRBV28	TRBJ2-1	CASTKDSSYNEQFF	TGTGCCAGCACGAAGGACAGCTCCTACAATGAGCAGTTCTTC
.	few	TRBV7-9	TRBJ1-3	CASNPGTGNTIYF	TGTGCCAGCAACCCGGGAACGGGAAACACCATATATTTT
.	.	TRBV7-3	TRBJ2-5	CASSLSGNQETQYF	TGTGCCAGCAGCTTAAGCGGGAACCAAGAGACCCAGTACTTC
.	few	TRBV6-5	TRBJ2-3	CASSYSTTDTQYF	TGTGCCAGCAGTTACTCCACCACAGATACGCAGTATTTT
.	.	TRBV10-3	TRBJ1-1	CATLIQKNTEAFF	TGTGCCACCCTAATACAGAAGAACACTGAAGCTTTCTTT
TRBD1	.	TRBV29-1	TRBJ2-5	CSVRDRPETQYF	TGCAGCGTTAGGGACAGGCCCGAGACCCAGTACTTC
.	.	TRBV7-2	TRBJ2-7	CASSGPPDYEQYF	TGTGCCAGCAGCGGACCACCTGATTACGAGCAGTACTTC
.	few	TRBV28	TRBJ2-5	CASTSDTQETQYF	TGTGCCAGCACCTCTGACACCCAAGAGACCCAGTACTTC
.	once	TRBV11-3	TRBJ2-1	CASSQDIKYNEQFF	TGCGCCAGCAGCCAAGACATTAAATACAATGAGCAGTTCTTC
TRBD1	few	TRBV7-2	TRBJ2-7	CASSPRQGYYEQYF	TGTGCCAGCAGCCCGCGACAGGGTTACTACGAGCAGTACTTC
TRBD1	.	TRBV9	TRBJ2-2	CASSRPTGTGWAGELFF	TGTGCCAGCAGCAGACCCACCGGGACAGGGTGGGCCGGGGAGCTGTTCTTT
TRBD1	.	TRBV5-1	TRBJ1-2	CASSRLGTEYGYTF	TGCGCCAGCAGCCGACTCGGGACAGAATATGGCTACACCTTC
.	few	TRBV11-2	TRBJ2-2	CASSLGLGGVTGELFF	TGTGCCAGCAGCTTAGGGTTGGGGGGTGTAACCGGGGAGCTGTTTTTT
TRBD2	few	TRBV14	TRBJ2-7	CASSLLNRGEGEQYF	TGTGCCAGCAGCCTACTAAACCGGGGGGAGGGCGAGCAGTACTTC
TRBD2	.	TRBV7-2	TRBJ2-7	CASSRTGTRAAQYF	TGTGCCAGCAGCCGTACCGGGACTAGGGCCGCGCAGTACTTC
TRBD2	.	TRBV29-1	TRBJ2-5	CSVVAGEDGETQYF	TGCAGCGTTGTAGCGGGAGAGGATGGGGAGACCCAGTACTTC
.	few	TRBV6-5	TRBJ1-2	CASSYPRGSVNYGYTF	TGTGCCAGCAGTTATCCGCGGGGCAGTGTCAACTATGGCTACACCTTC
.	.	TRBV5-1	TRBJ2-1	CASSPSWGNEQFF	TGCGCCAGCAGCCCCTCTTGGGGAAATGAGCAGTTCTTC